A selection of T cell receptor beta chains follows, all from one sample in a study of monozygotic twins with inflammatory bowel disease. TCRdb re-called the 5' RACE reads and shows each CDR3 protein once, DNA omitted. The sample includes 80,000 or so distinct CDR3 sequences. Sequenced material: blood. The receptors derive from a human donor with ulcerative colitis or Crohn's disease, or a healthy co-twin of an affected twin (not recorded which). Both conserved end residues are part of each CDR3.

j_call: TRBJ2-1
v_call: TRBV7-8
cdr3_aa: CASSFLASLDEQFF

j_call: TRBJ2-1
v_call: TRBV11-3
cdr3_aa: CASSSTSGGANEQFF

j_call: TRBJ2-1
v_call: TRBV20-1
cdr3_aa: CSVTSGGAAYNEQFF

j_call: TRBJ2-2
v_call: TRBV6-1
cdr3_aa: CASRSDFSNTGELFF

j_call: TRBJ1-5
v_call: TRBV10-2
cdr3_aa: CASSEQANQPQHF

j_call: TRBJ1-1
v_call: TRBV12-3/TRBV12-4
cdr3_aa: CASSSTGTIREAFF

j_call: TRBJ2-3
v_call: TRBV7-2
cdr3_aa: CASSLMSTDTQYF

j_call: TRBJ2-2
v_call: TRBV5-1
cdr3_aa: CASSLNDGELFF

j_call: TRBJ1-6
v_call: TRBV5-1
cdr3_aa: CASSSGLTSISYNSPLHF

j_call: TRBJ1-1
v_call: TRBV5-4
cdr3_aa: CASTGTANTEAFF

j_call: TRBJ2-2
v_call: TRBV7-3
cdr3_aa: CASRPGSTGELFF

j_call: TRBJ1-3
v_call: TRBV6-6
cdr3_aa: CASSYGNTIYF

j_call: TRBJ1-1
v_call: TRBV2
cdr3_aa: CASSRTGFTEAFF

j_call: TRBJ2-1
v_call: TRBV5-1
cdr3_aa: CASSFVAGGSEQFF

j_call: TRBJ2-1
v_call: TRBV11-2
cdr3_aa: CASSLEGARMSGFF

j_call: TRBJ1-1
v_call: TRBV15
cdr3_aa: CATSRDLDSMNTEAFF

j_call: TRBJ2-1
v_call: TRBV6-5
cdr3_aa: CASSYLADSYNEQFF

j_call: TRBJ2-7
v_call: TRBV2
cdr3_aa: CASTGRAYEQYF

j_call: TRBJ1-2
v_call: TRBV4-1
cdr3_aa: CASSRTFFGSYGYTF

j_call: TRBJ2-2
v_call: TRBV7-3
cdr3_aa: CTSSYSANTGELFF

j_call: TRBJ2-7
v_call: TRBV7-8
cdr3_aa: CASAGTGGYEQYF

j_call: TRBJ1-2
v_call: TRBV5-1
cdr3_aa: CASSLYLSDNYGYTF

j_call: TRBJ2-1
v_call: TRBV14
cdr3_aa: CASSPLSGEQFF

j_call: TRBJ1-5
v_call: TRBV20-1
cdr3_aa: CSARPLGDRAYSNQPQHF

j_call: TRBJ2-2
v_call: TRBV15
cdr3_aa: CATSRGLISPAPTGELFF

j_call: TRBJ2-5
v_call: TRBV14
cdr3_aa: CASSQDPKTQYF

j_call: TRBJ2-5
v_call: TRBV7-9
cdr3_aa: CASSLGTGRETQYF

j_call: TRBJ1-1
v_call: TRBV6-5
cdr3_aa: CASSSDGPRQGGTEAFF

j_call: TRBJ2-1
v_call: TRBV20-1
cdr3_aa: CSVSPQLAEQFF

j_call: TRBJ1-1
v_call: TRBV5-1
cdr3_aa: CASSIGTGNTEAFF

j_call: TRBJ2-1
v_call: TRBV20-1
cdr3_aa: CSARLAGSSYNEQFF

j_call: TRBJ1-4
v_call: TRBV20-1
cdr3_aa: CSARKSRDEKLFF

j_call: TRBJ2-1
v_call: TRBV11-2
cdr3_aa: CASSLTGTSFRNEQFF

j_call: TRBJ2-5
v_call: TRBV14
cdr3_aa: CASSRGTQETQYF

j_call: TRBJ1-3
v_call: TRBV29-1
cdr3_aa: CSAIGTGGTGNTIYF

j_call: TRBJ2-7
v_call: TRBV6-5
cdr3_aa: CASSYGTESSGQYF

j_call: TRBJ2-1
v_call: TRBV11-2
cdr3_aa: CASSFGQGNNEQFF

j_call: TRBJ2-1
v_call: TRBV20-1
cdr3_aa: CSASPLQGNPPNEQFF

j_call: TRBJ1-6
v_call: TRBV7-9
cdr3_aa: CASSLGGRPLHF

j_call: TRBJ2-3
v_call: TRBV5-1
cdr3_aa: CASSWNPLTDTQYF

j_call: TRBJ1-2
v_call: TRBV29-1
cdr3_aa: CSVVGVMNYGYTF

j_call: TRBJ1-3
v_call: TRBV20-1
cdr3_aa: CSASGNGNTIYF

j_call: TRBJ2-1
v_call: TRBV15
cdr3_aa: CATSRDPGVYEQFF

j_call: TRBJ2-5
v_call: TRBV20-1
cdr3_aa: CSVPWYQETQYF

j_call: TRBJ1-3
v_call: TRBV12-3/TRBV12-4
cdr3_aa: CASSLGGPRRNTIYF

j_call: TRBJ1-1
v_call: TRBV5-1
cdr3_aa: CASSLTSGGASEAFF

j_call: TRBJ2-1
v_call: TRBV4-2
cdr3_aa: CASSQIFTLSGGGCF

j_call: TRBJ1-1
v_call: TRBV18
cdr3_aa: CASSPVPTGSEAFF

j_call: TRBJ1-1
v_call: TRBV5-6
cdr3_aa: CASSTPILMQGGFWNTEAFF

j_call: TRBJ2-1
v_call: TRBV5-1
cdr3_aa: CASSLEGQGAYEQFF

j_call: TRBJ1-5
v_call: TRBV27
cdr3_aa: CASSLQANQPQHF

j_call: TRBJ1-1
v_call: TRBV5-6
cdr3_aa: CASGPPPEAFF

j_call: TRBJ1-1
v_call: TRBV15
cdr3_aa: CATSVTTTGFGKAFF